These T cell receptor beta chains were read from a single sample in a study of PD-1 blockade in classical Hodgkin lymphoma. Assay: immunoSEQ multiplex PCR; the TCRdb copy retains only in-frame clones and omits some. Counted here are around 28,000 clones, less than 85% occurring once; the ten biggest clones make up about a fifth. The sequenced sample was peripheral blood mononuclear cells (PBMCs), obtained before the second cycle of nivolumab. The source of these receptors is a human donor with classical Hodgkin lymphoma. The CDR3 runs from the conserved cysteine through the conserved F or W. Fields, in order: V gene, D gene, clone size, J gene, CDR3 protein, CDR3 DNA. The D gene is left open where the match is weak. Clone size is shown for a subset of rows, as once, few, many or a class of expanded clone.

v_call: TRBV4-3
d_call: NA
clone_size: NA
j_call: TRBJ2-5
cdr3_aa: CASSQAGQAQETQYF
cdr3_nt: TGCGCCAGCAGCCAAGCTGGCCAGGCACAAGAGACCCAGTACTTC

v_call: TRBV5-1
d_call: NA
clone_size: NA
j_call: TRBJ2-3
cdr3_aa: CASSLALDKRDTQYF
cdr3_nt: TGCGCCAGCAGCTTGGCCCTAGATAAGAGAGATACGCAGTATTTT

v_call: TRBV6-1
d_call: TRBD1
clone_size: NA
j_call: TRBJ2-7
cdr3_aa: CASTVTGGQTYEQYF
cdr3_nt: TGTGCCAGCACCGTGACAGGGGGCCAAACCTACGAGCAGTACTTC

v_call: TRBV6-5
d_call: NA
clone_size: NA
j_call: TRBJ2-2
cdr3_aa: CASSEHRGTGELFF
cdr3_nt: TGTGCCAGCAGTGAACACCGAGGGACCGGGGAGCTGTTTTTT

v_call: TRBV11-1
d_call: NA
clone_size: NA
j_call: TRBJ1-1
cdr3_aa: CASSFVPMNTEAFF
cdr3_nt: TGTGCCAGCAGCTTTGTACCAATGAACACTGAAGCTTTCTTT

v_call: TRBV7-2
d_call: NA
clone_size: NA
j_call: TRBJ2-3
cdr3_aa: CASSLGSGTDTQYF
cdr3_nt: TGTGCCAGCAGCTTAGGAAGTGGCACAGATACGCAGTATTTT

v_call: TRBV2
d_call: NA
clone_size: NA
j_call: TRBJ1-5
cdr3_aa: CASSSGATQHF
cdr3_nt: TGTGCCAGCAGCTCGGGGGCGACCCAGCATTTT

v_call: TRBV20-1
d_call: TRBD1
clone_size: once
j_call: TRBJ1-2
cdr3_aa: CSAGTVYGYTF
cdr3_nt: TGCAGTGCCGGGACAGTCTATGGCTACACCTTC

v_call: TRBV6-6
d_call: TRBD1
clone_size: NA
j_call: TRBJ1-1
cdr3_aa: CASSRQGLAFF
cdr3_nt: TGTGCCAGCAGTAGACAGGGATTGGCTTTCTTT

v_call: TRBV7-2
d_call: TRBD1
clone_size: NA
j_call: TRBJ1-2
cdr3_aa: CASSLGGQGRNYGYTF
cdr3_nt: TGTGCCAGCAGCTTAGGGGGACAGGGACGGAACTATGGCTACACCTTC

v_call: TRBV6-7
d_call: NA
clone_size: NA
j_call: TRBJ2-3
cdr3_aa: CASQPGHATDTQYF
cdr3_nt: TGTGCCAGCCAACCGGGACACGCCACAGACACGCAGTATTTT

v_call: TRBV5-4
d_call: TRBD2
clone_size: NA
j_call: TRBJ2-5
cdr3_aa: CASSFSGRLETQYF
cdr3_nt: TGTGCCAGCAGCTTCAGCGGGAGGCTAGAGACCCAGTACTTC

v_call: TRBV27
d_call: TRBD1
clone_size: NA
j_call: TRBJ2-3
cdr3_aa: CASSRWGGGTGRTDTQYF
cdr3_nt: TGTGCCAGCAGCCGCTGGGGAGGAGGGACAGGGCGTACAGATACGCAGTATTTT

v_call: TRBV10-3
d_call: TRBD1
clone_size: NA
j_call: TRBJ1-2
cdr3_aa: CATATTGGSYGYTF
cdr3_nt: TGTGCCACCGCAACAACAGGGGGCAGCTATGGCTACACCTTC

v_call: TRBV4-1
d_call: NA
clone_size: NA
j_call: TRBJ1-4
cdr3_aa: CASSQPGTSFATNEKLFF
cdr3_nt: TGCGCCAGCAGCCAGCCGGGGACCAGCTTTGCAACTAATGAAAAACTGTTTTTT

v_call: TRBV28
d_call: TRBD1
clone_size: NA
j_call: TRBJ1-2
cdr3_aa: CASSTGQHYGYTF
cdr3_nt: TGTGCCAGCAGTACGGGACAGCACTATGGCTACACCTTC

v_call: TRBV5-1
d_call: NA
clone_size: NA
j_call: TRBJ2-3
cdr3_aa: CASSLEGEPGTDTQYF
cdr3_nt: TGCGCCAGCAGCTTGGAAGGAGAACCTGGCACAGATACGCAGTATTTT

v_call: TRBV27
d_call: NA
clone_size: NA
j_call: TRBJ1-4
cdr3_aa: CASSFSQGREKLFF
cdr3_nt: TGTGCCAGCAGTTTCTCACAGGGCCGGGAAAAACTGTTTTTT

v_call: TRBV14
d_call: NA
clone_size: NA
j_call: TRBJ2-1
cdr3_aa: CASSQGGMWVTNEQFF
cdr3_nt: TGTGCCAGCAGCCAAGGAGGGATGTGGGTGACGAATGAGCAGTTCTTC

v_call: TRBV14
d_call: TRBD1
clone_size: few
j_call: TRBJ1-1
cdr3_aa: CASGMTGVETEAFF
cdr3_nt: TGTGCCAGCGGTATGACAGGGGTTGAAACTGAAGCTTTCTTT

v_call: TRBV25-1
d_call: NA
clone_size: NA
j_call: TRBJ1-5
cdr3_aa: CASSEDGNQPQHF
cdr3_nt: TGTGCCAGCAGTGAGGATGGGAATCAGCCCCAGCATTTT

v_call: TRBV30
d_call: NA
clone_size: NA
j_call: TRBJ1-2
cdr3_aa: CAWSVHAYGYTF
cdr3_nt: TGTGCCTGGAGTGTACACGCCTATGGCTACACCTTC

v_call: TRBV10-3
d_call: NA
clone_size: once
j_call: TRBJ1-4
cdr3_aa: CAISESRGGSRTNEKLFF
cdr3_nt: TGTGCCATCAGTGAGTCTAGGGGTGGTTCAAGGACTAATGAAAAACTGTTTTTT

v_call: TRBV7-7
d_call: NA
clone_size: NA
j_call: TRBJ1-1
cdr3_aa: CASSLTLNTEAFF
cdr3_nt: TGTGCCAGCAGCCTGACACTGAACACTGAAGCTTTCTTT

v_call: TRBV29-1
d_call: TRBD2
clone_size: NA
j_call: TRBJ2-1
cdr3_aa: CSVPTSGAYNEQFF
cdr3_nt: TGCAGCGTCCCGACTAGCGGTGCCTACAATGAGCAGTTCTTC

v_call: TRBV2
d_call: NA
clone_size: once
j_call: TRBJ1-1
cdr3_aa: CASNAYLRGNTEAFF
cdr3_nt: TGTGCCAGCAACGCGTACTTAAGGGGAAACACTGAAGCTTTCTTT

v_call: TRBV25-1
d_call: TRBD2
clone_size: once
j_call: TRBJ2-1
cdr3_aa: CASSKSGTKGHEQFF
cdr3_nt: TGTGCCAGCAGTAAGTCCGGGACTAAAGGCCATGAGCAGTTCTTC

v_call: TRBV6-5
d_call: TRBD1
clone_size: NA
j_call: TRBJ1-3
cdr3_aa: CASSYGDRAGNTIYF
cdr3_nt: TGTGCCAGCAGTTACGGGGACAGGGCTGGAAACACCATATATTTT

v_call: TRBV19
d_call: NA
clone_size: once
j_call: TRBJ1-5
cdr3_aa: CASRVGGSNQPQHF
cdr3_nt: TGTGCCAGTAGGGTTGGTGGGAGCAATCAGCCCCAGCATTTT

v_call: TRBV10-3
d_call: TRBD1
clone_size: NA
j_call: TRBJ2-7
cdr3_aa: CAISVPGQGSTYEQYF
cdr3_nt: TGTGCCATCAGTGTACCGGGACAGGGATCGACCTACGAGCAGTACTTC

v_call: TRBV6-6
d_call: NA
clone_size: NA
j_call: TRBJ2-2
cdr3_aa: CASGLGARGTGELFF
cdr3_nt: TGTGCCAGCGGCCTGGGGGCACGGGGCACCGGGGAGCTGTTTTTT

v_call: TRBV18
d_call: NA
clone_size: once
j_call: TRBJ2-2
cdr3_aa: CASSHRPGGPNTGELFF
cdr3_nt: TGTGCCAGCTCGCATAGACCAGGGGGGCCAAACACCGGGGAGCTGTTTTTT

v_call: TRBV30
d_call: NA
clone_size: few
j_call: TRBJ1-6
cdr3_aa: CAWSGNNNSPLHF
cdr3_nt: TGTGCCTGGAGTGGGAACAATAATTCACCCCTCCACTTT

v_call: TRBV12-2
d_call: NA
clone_size: NA
j_call: TRBJ2-3
cdr3_aa: CASRLLLGGVSTDTQYF
cdr3_nt: TGTGCAAGTCGCTTATTGTTGGGGGGAGTTAGCACAGATACGCAGTATTTT

v_call: TRBV5-4
d_call: NA
clone_size: NA
j_call: TRBJ1-1
cdr3_aa: CAFLPGTKGTEAFF
cdr3_nt: TGTGCCTTTCTCCCCGGGACAAAGGGCACTGAAGCTTTCTTT

v_call: TRBV4-1
d_call: TRBD2
clone_size: NA
j_call: TRBJ2-2
cdr3_aa: CASSRGTSGTGELFF
cdr3_nt: TGCGCCAGCAGCCGCGGGACTAGCGGGACCGGGGAGCTGTTTTTT

v_call: TRBV5-1
d_call: NA
clone_size: NA
j_call: TRBJ1-4
cdr3_aa: CASSWGGEKLFF
cdr3_nt: TGCGCCAGCTCCTGGGGTGGTGAAAAACTGTTTTTT

v_call: TRBV5-6
d_call: NA
clone_size: NA
j_call: TRBJ2-5
cdr3_aa: CASSLDTGLGTQYF
cdr3_nt: TGTGCCAGCAGCCTCGATACAGGGTTGGGGACCCAGTACTTC

v_call: TRBV2
d_call: NA
clone_size: NA
j_call: TRBJ1-1
cdr3_aa: CASGKGNTEAFF
cdr3_nt: TGTGCCAGCGGTAAGGGAAACACTGAAGCTTTCTTT

v_call: TRBV6-6
d_call: NA
clone_size: few
j_call: TRBJ1-6
cdr3_aa: CASSFGERTPLHF
cdr3_nt: TGTGCCAGCAGTTTCGGGGAACGCACACCCCTCCACTTT

v_call: TRBV19
d_call: NA
clone_size: few
j_call: TRBJ1-5
cdr3_aa: CASSIRYQGRLLSNQPQHF
cdr3_nt: TGTGCCAGTAGTATAAGGTACCAGGGTCGACTTTTGAGCAATCAGCCCCAGCATTTT

v_call: TRBV7-2
d_call: NA
clone_size: NA
j_call: TRBJ1-2
cdr3_aa: CASSTKRRYGYTF
cdr3_nt: TGTGCCAGCAGCACTAAGCGGCGCTATGGCTACACCTTC

v_call: TRBV5-4
d_call: NA
clone_size: NA
j_call: TRBJ2-1
cdr3_aa: CASSLVVAASYNEQFF
cdr3_nt: TGTGCCAGCAGCTTGGTCGTAGCGGCCTCCTACAATGAGCAGTTCTTC

v_call: TRBV19
d_call: NA
clone_size: few
j_call: TRBJ1-1
cdr3_aa: CAISEGREAFF
cdr3_nt: TGTGCGATAAGTGAGGGGAGGGAAGCTTTCTTT

v_call: TRBV15
d_call: NA
clone_size: once
j_call: TRBJ2-1
cdr3_aa: CATSRTSEFSSYNEQFF
cdr3_nt: TGTGCCACCAGCAGAACATCCGAGTTCAGCTCCTACAATGAGCAGTTCTTC

v_call: TRBV5-1
d_call: TRBD1
clone_size: NA
j_call: TRBJ1-2
cdr3_aa: CASSGTGGVNRSPYGYTF
cdr3_nt: TGCGCCAGCAGCGGGACAGGGGGCGTAAATCGATCCCCCTATGGCTACACCTTC